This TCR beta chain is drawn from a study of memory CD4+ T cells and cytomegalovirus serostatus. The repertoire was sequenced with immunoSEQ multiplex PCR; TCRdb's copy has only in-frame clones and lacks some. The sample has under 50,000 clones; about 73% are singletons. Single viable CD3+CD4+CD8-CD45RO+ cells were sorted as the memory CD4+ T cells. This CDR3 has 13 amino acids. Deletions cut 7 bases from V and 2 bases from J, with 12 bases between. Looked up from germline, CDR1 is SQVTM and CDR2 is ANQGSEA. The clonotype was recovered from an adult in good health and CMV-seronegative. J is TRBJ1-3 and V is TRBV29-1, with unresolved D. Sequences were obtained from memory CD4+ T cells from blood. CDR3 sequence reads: CSASKGTGNTIYF. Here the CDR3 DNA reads TGCAGCGCCTCTAAAGGGACTGGAAACACCATATATTTT.